What follows are 28 T cell receptor beta chains derived from one specimen sequenced in a study of cytomegalovirus exposure and HLA in healthy donors. The PCR had 60 Vbeta and 13 Jbeta primers. Clones were sequenced by immunoSEQ multiplex PCR, and TCRdb holds only the in-frame ones, with some missing. The table lists under 130,000 clones. Input material: PBMCs. Every receptor here comes from a man aged 50-60 years in good health and CMV-seronegative.

The rearrangement joins TRBV7-2 to TRBJ2-5; TRBD2 aligns across 10 bases. This CDR3 has 15 amino acids. Looked up from germline, CDR1 is SGHTA and CDR2 is FQGNSA. V lost 2 bases and J lost 3; bases outside the gene matches: 3. The CDR3 region is CASSLSGTSEETQYF. The CDR3 DNA reads as TGTGCCAGCAGCTTATCCGGGACTAGCGAAGAGACCCAGTACTTC.

The CDR3 loop reads CASSPRFRGSGNTIYF. CDR3 in DNA: TGCGCCAGCTCGCCAAGATTCCGGGGCTCTGGAAACACCATATATTTT. The genes are TRBV4-3 and TRBJ1-3, with no clear D. CDR3 length equals 16 residues. The V end lost 8 bases, the J end lost 0 bases, and 17 bases lay between the germline ends. Germline-derived CDR1 and CDR2 are LGHNA and YSLEER.

The chain joins TRBV7-9 to TRBJ2-2, with a possible D match to TRBD1 (5 bases). The germline V gene encodes CDR1 SEHNR and CDR2 FQNEAQ (reference sequence). V dropped 5 bases and J dropped 1 base, with 11 bases sitting between them. This CDR3 spans 15 amino acids. CDR3 loop: CASSRTQGNTGELFF. CDR3 nucleotide sequence: TGTGCCAGCAGCCGAACTCAGGGGAACACCGGGGAGCTGTTTTTT.

The genes are TRBV28 and TRBJ2-3, with 8 bases that match TRBD2. Germline lookup yields CDR1 MDHEN and CDR2 SYDVKM. The CDR3 has 16 amino acids. V was pared by 3 bases and J by 0 bases, with 5 bases of the junction left unmatched. The CDR3 is CASSLYSSGSTDTQYF. CDR3 coding DNA: TGTGCCAGCAGTTTGTATTCTAGCGGGAGCACAGATACGCAGTATTTT.

The DNA for the CDR3 is TGTGCCAGCAGCTCTTTCAGGGGCGAGCAGTACTTC. This encodes CASSSFRGEQYF. The gene calls are TRBV13 and TRBJ2-7, with a possible D match to TRBD1 (6 bases). V was pared by 4 bases and J by 6 bases, with 10 bases between. The CDR3 loop spans 12 amino acids. Germline assignment: CDR1 PRHDT and CDR2 FYEKMQ (reference sequence). The entire variable domain, with the rest obtained from reference TRBV13 and TRBJ2-7, is as follows: AAGVIQSPRHLIKEKRETATLKCYPIPRHDTVYWYQQGPGQDPQFLISFYEKMQSDKGSIPDRFSAQQFSDYHSELNMSSLELGDSALYFCASSSFRGEQYFGPGTRLTVT.

The chain has TRBV7-2 and TRBJ2-2; 10 nucleotides align to TRBD2. The germline V gene encodes CDR1 SGHTA and CDR2 FQGNSA. V lost 1 base, J lost 6 bases, and 5 bases stayed unmatched. The CDR3 totals 16 residues. CDR3 nucleotides: TGTGCCAGCAGCTTAGAGTCTAGCGGGAGCGCCGGGGAGCTGTTTTTT. Protein: CASSLESSGSAGELFF.

CDR3 in DNA: TGTGCCAGCAGCCCCGGTTACTCCAGGGACTGGACTGAGCAGTTCTTC. This codes for CASSPGYSRDWTEQFF. This chain joins TRBV9 and TRBJ2-1, with D possibly matching TRBD2 (6 bases). V lost 4 bases, J lost 9 bases, and 23 bases lay in between. Germline V gene lookup returns CDR1 SGDLS and CDR2 YYNGEE. The CDR3 has 16 amino acids.

The J gene is TRBJ1-6, the V gene TRBV9, with D possibly TRBD1 on 6 matching bases. V gave up 4 bases and J gave up 0 bases, with 17 bases separating them. Germline assignment: CDR1 SGDLS and CDR2 YYNGEE. This CDR3 spans 18 amino acids. The CDR3, as DNA: TGTGCCAGCAGCAAAAGAGGGGGGGGCAGCTCCTATAATTCACCCCTCCACTTT. This encodes CASSKRGGGSSYNSPLHF. Complete variable domain (other parts from reference TRBV9 and TRBJ1-6): DSGVTQTPKHLITATGQRVTLRCSPRSGDLSVYWYQQSLDQGLQFLIQYYNGEERAKGNILERFSAQQFPDLHSELNLSSLELGDSALYFCASSKRGGGSSYNSPLHFGNGTRLTVT.

The chain employs TRBV9 and TRBJ2-1; 9 bases fit TRBD2. The trim removed 2 bases at V and 0 bases at J, leaving 0 bases unmatched. Germline V gene lookup returns CDR1 SGDLS and CDR2 YYNGEE. This CDR3 has 15 amino acids. The CDR3 nucleotides read TGTGCCAGCAGCGTTAGCGGGAGCTCCTACAATGAGCAGTTCTTC. It codes for CASSVSGSSYNEQFF.

This chain uses TRBV2 with TRBJ1-1; D not resolved. Trimming cost V 2 bases and J 4 bases, with 11 bases left between them. The CDR3 contains 14 residues. CDR1 SNHLY and CDR2 FYNNEI come from the germline V gene. CDR3 in DNA: TGTGCCAGCAGTGAAACAAGCGGGAGCACTGAAGCTTTCTTT. Protein sequence: CASSETSGSTEAFF.

As for this clone: The identical CDR3 is also encoded by other nucleotide sequences in the sample. J is TRBJ2-5 and V is TRBV5-1, with D possibly being TRBD1 (5 bases). The CDR3 spans 13 residues. Trimming removed 1 base at V and 4 bases at J, with 8 bases between. From germline, CDR1 is SGHRS and CDR2 YFSETQ. The CDR3 DNA reads TGCGCCAGCAGCTTGCAGGGCCGAGAGACCCAGTACTTC. This codes for CASSLQGRETQYF.

CDR3: CASSQVYGQGRTGELFF. CDR3 nucleotides: TGTGCCAGCAGCCAAGTTTACGGACAGGGGCGCACCGGGGAGCTGTTTTTT. The rearrangement uses TRBV4-2 and TRBJ2-2, with TRBD1 identical over 9 bases. The junction had 7 bases not matched to a gene; V was cut back by 1 base and J by 4 bases. This CDR3 spans 17 amino acids. Germline V gives CDR1 LGHNA, CDR2 YNFKEQ.

V and J are TRBV15 and TRBJ2-4, with D possibly matching TRBD2 (6 bases). The V end lost 4 bases, the J end lost 8 bases, and 9 bases lay between the germline ends. Germline CDR1 LNHNV, CDR2 YYDKDF (reference sequence). This CDR3 spans 12 amino acids. CDR3 protein: CATSKRRDIQYF. The DNA for the CDR3 is TGTGCCACCAGCAAAAGGAGGGACATTCAGTACTTC.

The chain combines TRBV5-5 with TRBJ2-7, with TRBD2 matching 7 bases. There are 15 residues in the CDR3. CDR1 and CDR2 from the germline V gene are SGHKS and YYEKEE (reference sequence). Losses at the gene ends were 2 bases for V and 2 bases for J; bases not matched to a gene: 7. The CDR3 is CASSLISGKPYEQYF. The CDR3 nucleotides read TGTGCCAGCAGCTTAATAAGCGGGAAGCCCTACGAGCAGTACTTC.

Turning to this clone: Other nucleotide sequences from this sample produce the same CDR3. The chain combines TRBV7-2 with TRBJ1-1; D is unclear. The CDR3 contains 13 residues. The germline V and J ends were trimmed by 4 bases and 0 bases, with 6 bases remaining between them. Germline CDR1 is SGHTA and CDR2 is FQGNSA. This chain's CDR3 is CASSSGMNTEAFF. The CDR3 coding sequence is TGTGCCAGCAGCTCCGGTATGAACACTGAAGCTTTCTTT.

This chain connects TRBV5-1 to TRBJ2-1, with TRBD2 matching 12 bases. The CDR3 runs to 16 residues. The V and J ends lost 1 base and 4 bases, in that order; junction bases with no gene match: 3. Germline V CDR1 and CDR2: SGHRS, YFSETQ. The CDR3: CASSLSGTSGYNEQFF. As DNA, the CDR3 is TGCGCCAGCAGCTTGTCCGGGACTAGCGGGTACAATGAGCAGTTCTTC. The complete variable domain, with remaining parts taken from reference TRBV5-1 and TRBJ2-1, reads KAGVTQTPRYLIKTRGQQVTLSCSPISGHRSVSWYQQTPGQGLQFLFEYFSETQRNKGNFPGRFSGRQFSNSRSEMNVSTLELGDSALYLCASSLSGTSGYNEQFFGPGTRLTVL.

The rearrangement links TRBV29-1 to TRBJ1-1; D gene uncertain. The ends were cut back, 0 bases at V and 5 bases at J, with 16 bases in the middle. The CDR3 extends over 15 amino acids. Germline CDR1 and CDR2: SQVTM and ANQGSEA. The CDR3 region is CSVEDRRGPRTEAFF. The DNA of the CDR3 is TGCAGCGTTGAAGATCGGCGGGGTCCGAGGACTGAAGCTTTCTTT. Full variable domain (outside the CDR3, taken from reference TRBV29-1 and TRBJ1-1): SAVISQKPSRDICQRGTSLTIQCQVDSQVTMMFWYRQQPGQSLTLIATANQGSEATYESGFVIDKFPISRPNLTFSTLTVSNMSPEDSSIYLCSVEDRRGPRTEAFFGQGTRLTVV.

This chain joins TRBV5-1 and TRBJ2-2; tentative D call: TRBD1 (5 bases). The CDR3 length is 16 residues. Between the trimmed V and J ends, which lost 0 bases and 2 bases, there was a span of 11 bases. Germline V lookup: CDR1 SGHRS, CDR2 YFSETQ. For the CDR3, the DNA is TGCGCCAGCAGCTTGGAGGTTCAGGGTAACACCGGGGAGCTGTTTTTT. Its translation: CASSLEVQGNTGELFF.

The rearrangement uses TRBV5-1 and TRBJ2-7; D possibly corresponds to TRBD1 (6 bases). Looked up from germline, CDR1 is SGHRS and CDR2 is YFSETQ. V gave up 2 bases and J gave up 4 bases, with 7 bases separating them. This CDR3 has 12 amino acids. The CDR3 sequence: CASSLQGYEQYF. DNA of the CDR3: TGCGCCAGCAGCTTACAGGGTTACGAGCAGTACTTC.

This chain joins TRBV7-9 and TRBJ2-1; 11 positions agree with TRBD1. Germline-derived CDR1 and CDR2 are SEHNR and FQNEAQ (reference sequence). This CDR3 is built from 15 residues. Losses at the gene ends were 0 bases for V and 8 bases for J; bases not matched to a gene: 3. As DNA, the CDR3 is TGTGCCAGCAGCTTAGCGGACAGGGGGCGCCATGAGCAGTTCTTC. Its protein is CASSLADRGRHEQFF.

This rearrangement joins TRBV7-8 to TRBJ1-4, with 8 positions matching TRBD1. The CDR3 spans 15 residues. Germline V lookup: CDR1 SGHVS, CDR2 FQNEAQ. Trimming took 5 bases from V and 8 from J; bases not matched to a gene: 10. The CDR3 nucleotides read TGTGCCAGCAGCCCCCCAGGGGGCGGCGGGGAAAAACTGTTTTTT. This codes for CASSPPGGGGEKLFF.

V is TRBV7-9 and J is TRBJ2-7; 12 nucleotides line up with TRBD2. Trimming at V came to 1 base and at J to 6 bases, leaving 1 base not matched to a gene. The CDR3 runs to 14 residues. Germline V gene data show CDR1 as SEHNR and CDR2 as FQNEAQ (reference sequence). The CDR3 here is CASSLGLAGAEQYF. CDR3 in DNA: TGTGCCAGCAGCTTAGGACTAGCGGGAGCCGAGCAGTACTTC.

The V and J genes are TRBV7-3 and TRBJ2-1; TRBD2 aligns across 9 bases. This CDR3 is 16 amino acids long. From germline, CDR1 is SGHTA and CDR2 FQGTGA. Trimming cost V 2 bases and J 6 bases; bases outside gene matches: 8. The CDR3 region is CASSLGGREGRNEQFF. DNA for the CDR3: TGTGCCAGCAGCTTAGGGGGGCGGGAGGGCCGCAATGAGCAGTTCTTC. Drawing the rest from reference TRBV7-3 and TRBJ2-1, the complete variable domain is GAGVSQTPSNKVTEKGKYVELRCDPISGHTALYWYRQSLGQGPEFLIYFQGTGAADDSGLPNDRFFAVRPEGSVSTLKIQRTERGDSAVYLCASSLGGREGRNEQFFGPGTRLTVL.

The gene calls are TRBV11-2 and TRBJ1-2; 10 nucleotides line up with TRBD1. From germline, CDR1 is SGHAT and CDR2 FQNNGV. This CDR3 spans 13 amino acids. The V gene end was trimmed by 5 bases and the J gene end by 8 bases; junction bases not matched to a gene: 5. CDR3 protein: CASSTDRGLGYTF. Here the CDR3 DNA reads TGTGCCAGCAGCACAGACAGGGGGCTAGGCTACACCTTC.

To note about this clone: Additional DNA sequences in this sample encode the identical CDR3. The chain couples TRBV18 to TRBJ2-7; the match to TRBD1 covers 9 bases. With 3 bases clipped from V and 7 bases from J, the junction kept 4 bases outside the gene matches. Per the germline V gene, CDR1 is KGHSH and CDR2 is LQKENI. This CDR3 region has 13 residues. In nucleotides, the CDR3 is TGTGCCAGCTCACCGGGACAGGGAGGTGAGCAGTACTTC. It specifies CASSPGQGGEQYF.

The V gene is TRBV19, the J gene TRBJ1-2; perhaps TRBD1 as D (5 bases). V dropped 3 bases and J dropped 4 bases, with 18 bases sitting between them. The CDR3 covers 16 residues. Looked up from germline, CDR1 is LNHDA and CDR2 is SQIVND (reference sequence). CDR3 protein: CASSINRPSGAYGYTF. DNA of the CDR3: TGTGCCAGTAGTATTAATCGGCCAAGCGGGGCCTATGGCTACACCTTC.

CDR3 region: CASSQGGNSGNTIYF. The CDR3 DNA reads TGCGCCAGCAGCCAAGGAGGGAACTCTGGAAACACCATATATTTT. The chain uses TRBV4-1 and TRBJ1-3; D remains unclear. This CDR3 comprises 15 residues. Trimming took off 1 base at V and 0 bases at J, with 7 bases between the two ends. In germline, CDR1 is MGHRA, CDR2 YSYEKL.

V and J are TRBV11-3 and TRBJ2-4; 10 bases align to TRBD1. Germline assignment: CDR1 SGHNT and CDR2 YENEEA. The CDR3 is made up of 18 amino acids. J was trimmed by 7 bases and V by 0 bases; bases with no gene match: 12. In DNA, the CDR3 is TGTGCCAGCAGCTTAGATCTTTATGGGACAGGGGCTTCTAACATTCAGTACTTC. Its protein is CASSLDLYGTGASNIQYF.